This T cell receptor (beta chain) came from a study of T cells in Graves' hyperthyroidism and ophthalmopathy. V lost 6 bases to trimming and J lost 6 bases, with 23 bases between them. Germline lookup yields CDR1 MNHEY and CDR2 SVGEGT. This CDR3 spans 16 amino acids. This clonotype was counted between two and nine times. Amplified regions were TCR beta CDR3 sequences from RNA transcripts. With the HTBI primer set, the TCR CDR3 went through a first round of RT-PCR. A single record per CDR3 protein comes from TCRdb applying MiXCR to the multiplex PCR reads. The sample includes approximately 480,000 distinct CDR3 sequences, 20% to 25% of them seen just once.

Sequences were obtained from blood. The chain employs TRBV6-2 or TRBV6-3 and TRBJ1-2; D uncertain. This receptor was taken from a man aged 18-30 years with Graves' hyperthyroidism. CDR3 amino acids: CASRPDWGGSLHGYTF. Here the CDR3 DNA reads TGTGCCAGCAGGCCGGATTGGGGAGGATCACTACATGGCTACACCTTC.